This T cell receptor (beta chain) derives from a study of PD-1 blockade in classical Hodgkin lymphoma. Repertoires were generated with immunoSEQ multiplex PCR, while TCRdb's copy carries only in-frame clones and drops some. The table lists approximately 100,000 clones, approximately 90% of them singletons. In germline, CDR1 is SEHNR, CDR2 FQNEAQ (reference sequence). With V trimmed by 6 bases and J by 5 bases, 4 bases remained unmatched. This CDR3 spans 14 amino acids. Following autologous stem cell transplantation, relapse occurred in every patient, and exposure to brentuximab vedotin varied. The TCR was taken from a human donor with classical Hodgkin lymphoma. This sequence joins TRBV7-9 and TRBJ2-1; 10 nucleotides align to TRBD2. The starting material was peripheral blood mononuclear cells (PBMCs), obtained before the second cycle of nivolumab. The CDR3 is CASSLSGGNNEQFF. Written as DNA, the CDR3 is TGTGCCAGCAGTCTTAGCGGGGGGAACAATGAGCAGTTCTTC.